This T cell receptor (beta chain) was captured in a study of cytomegalovirus exposure and HLA in healthy donors. Study at large: An analysis done earlier identified more than 90 million unique TCR beta sequences from 200 million or so T cells. Study-level findings and limits: Versus the roughly 700-donor mean, an Asian-associated ancestry cluster reportedly showed fewer N-insertions in a later analysis. Listed as cytomegalovirus-associated were roughly 180 TCR beta chains. A later analysis showed HLA-associated TCR beta chains outstripping equally common others in clonal expansion.

Germline CDR1 and CDR2: SGDLS and YYNGEE. The J segment lost 6 bases and the V segment lost 0 bases, leaving 4 bases of the junction unmatched. This CDR3 comprises 15 residues. The PCR contained 60 Vbeta and 13 Jbeta primers. Only in-frame clones appear in the TCRdb table, and some are missing; sequencing was by immunoSEQ multiplex PCR. The sample contains around 140,000 clones, about 80% of which appear only once. A note on this clone: Its antigen is still unknown.

The chain is built from TRBV9 and TRBJ2-2, with TRBD2 identical over 8 bases. Specimen: PBMCs. This TCR derives from a woman aged 60-75 years in good health and CMV-seropositive. As DNA, the CDR3 is TGTGCCAGCAGCGTAGGAGCGGGAGATCCCGGGGAGCTGTTTTTT. This translates into CASSVGAGDPGELFF.